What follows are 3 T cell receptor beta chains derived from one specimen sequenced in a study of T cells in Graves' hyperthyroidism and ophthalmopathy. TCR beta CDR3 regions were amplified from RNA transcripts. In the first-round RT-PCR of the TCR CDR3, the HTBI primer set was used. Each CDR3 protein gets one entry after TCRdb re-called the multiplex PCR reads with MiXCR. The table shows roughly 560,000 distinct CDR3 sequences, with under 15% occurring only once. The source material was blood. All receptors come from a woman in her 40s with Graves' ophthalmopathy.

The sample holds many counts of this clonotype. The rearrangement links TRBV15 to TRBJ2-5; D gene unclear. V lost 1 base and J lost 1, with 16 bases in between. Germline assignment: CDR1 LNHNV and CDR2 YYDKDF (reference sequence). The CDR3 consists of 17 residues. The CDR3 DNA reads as TGTGCCACCAGCAGAGTCCTAACAAGCCAGGTCCAAGAGACCCAGTACTTC. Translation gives CATSRVLTSQVQETQYF.

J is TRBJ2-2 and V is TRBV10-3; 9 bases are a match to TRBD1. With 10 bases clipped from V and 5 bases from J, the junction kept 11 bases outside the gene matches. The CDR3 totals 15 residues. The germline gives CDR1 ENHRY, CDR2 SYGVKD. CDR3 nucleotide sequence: TGTGCCACCAACCTCCGGGACAGGGAGACCGGGGAGCTGTTTTTT. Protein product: CATNLRDRETGELFF.

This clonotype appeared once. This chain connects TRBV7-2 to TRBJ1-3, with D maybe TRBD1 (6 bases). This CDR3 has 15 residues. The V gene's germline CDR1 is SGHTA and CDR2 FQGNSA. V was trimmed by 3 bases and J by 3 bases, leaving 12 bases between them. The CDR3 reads CASSLWGRGGNTIYF. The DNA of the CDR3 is TGTGCCAGCAGCTTGTGGGGGCGCGGTGGAAACACCATATATTTT.